This T cell receptor beta chain comes out of a study of long-term antiretroviral therapy in people with HIV. For the study at large: The earliest samples came from an era when ART typically awaited falling CD4 counts. Study outcomes and limitations: Controls exceeded HIV repertoires in CDR3 length range. All time points showed a repertoire dominated by clones expanded before ART.

The authors ran the immunoSEQ assay, v3.0, at survey level. The repertoire was sequenced with immunoSEQ multiplex PCR; TCRdb's copy has only in-frame clones and lacks some. Of tens of thousands of clones in the sample, roughly 87% were seen once. Trimming shortened V by 8 bases and J by 1 base, and 15 bases separated the two germline ends. This CDR3 has 15 amino acids. Germline V lookup: CDR1 MDHEN, CDR2 SYDVKM. Treated in the United States were all of the participants with HIV. Details on this clone: The antigen is unknown.

The sample consisted of unsorted PBMCs, taken 2 years after starting antiretroviral therapy. The chain couples TRBV28 to TRBJ2-4, with D possibly matching TRBD1 (6 bases). The TCR comes from a man over 45 with HIV. In nucleotides, the CDR3 is TGTGCCAGCTCCATAAGGGGGTCGGCCAAAAACATTCAGTACTTC. This encodes CASSIRGSAKNIQYF.